Given below is one T cell receptor (beta chain) in context. This sample was taken from a study of blood T cell repertoires in COVID-19. About the research overall: PBMCs, B-cell-depleted T cells, or T cells were the source of the cDNA or gDNA that made up the material.

In the authors' methods: Scientists estimated how many nucleated cells there were by amplifying reference gene primers. Data came from immunoSEQ multiplex PCR; TCRdb stores just in-frame clones and leaves some out. From that table come the V and J calls and clone size; the DNA was used to work out D and trimming. In the table there are 200,000 to 250,000 clones, approximately 88% of which are singletons. Recruitment covered about two dozen US areas and drew participants whose ages spanned roughly 18 to 100 years. V was pared by 3 bases and J by 1 base, with 14 bases between. Germline V gives CDR1 SGHTA, CDR2 FQGNSA. The CDR3 is 16 residues long.

The chain recombines TRBV7-2 with TRBJ2-3; D perhaps matches TRBD2 (6 bases). The TCR sequence derives from a woman in her 30s who had been exposed to COVID-19. The source material was PBMCs or T cells enriched from blood (not recorded which). CDR3 sequence: CASSFFSGLRTDTQYF. DNA for the CDR3: TGTGCCAGCAGCTTTTTTTCGGGACTCCGCACAGATACGCAGTATTTT.